The rows below give T cell receptor beta chains drawn from one sample of a study of blood T cell repertoires in COVID-19. TCRdb keeps only in-frame clones here, not all; method: immunoSEQ multiplex PCR. The sample holds 200,000 to 250,000 clones; 75% to 90% are singletons and the top ten take 8% to 10%. Source material: peripheral blood. The origin of the receptors is an elderly woman with COVID-19, enrolled during active disease. Each CDR3 is given with its conserved first and last residue. D genes are given only for firm matches. Clone size appears in some rows only: once, few, many, or a class for an expanded clone.

CDR3 protein,CDR3 DNA,V gene,D gene,clone size,J gene
CASSPRVDTQYF,TGTGCCAGCAGCCCCAGGGTAGATACGCAGTATTTT,TRBV28,.,once,TRBJ2-3
CASSNLDRRGYGYTF,TGTGCCAGTAGCAACCTGGATCGTCGAGGCTATGGCTACACCTTC,TRBV19,.,.,TRBJ1-2
CASRSGLAGSTQYF,TGTGCCAGCAGGTCGGGACTAGCGGGATCTACGCAGTATTTT,TRBV6-5,TRBD2,.,TRBJ2-3
CASSPRYRANQPQHF,TGTGCCAGTAGTCCGCGCTACAGGGCCAATCAGCCCCAGCATTTT,TRBV19,.,.,TRBJ1-5
CASTPGSVSYEQYF,TGTGCCAGCACCCCCGGGAGCGTCTCCTACGAGCAGTACTTC,TRBV2,.,.,TRBJ2-7
CASRSTGTNEKLFF,TGTGCCAGCAGATCGACAGGAACTAATGAAAAACTGTTTTTT,TRBV25-1,.,.,TRBJ1-4
CASSSAGGMRETQYF,TGCGCCAGCAGCAGCGCCGGGGGTATGCGGGAGACCCAGTACTTC,TRBV5-1,.,.,TRBJ2-5
CSVFAGTEAFF,TGCAGCGTCTTCGCGGGAACTGAAGCTTTCTTT,TRBV29-1,.,.,TRBJ1-1
CASSSLGGGNQPQHF,TGTGCCAGCAGCTCCCTTGGGGGAGGGAATCAGCCCCAGCATTTT,TRBV5-5,.,once,TRBJ1-5
CASSLWRGQTSGSEQYF,TGCGCCAGCAGCCTATGGAGGGGTCAGACTAGCGGGAGCGAGCAGTACTTC,TRBV4-1,TRBD2,.,TRBJ2-7
CASSRGGSLTNTEAFF,TGTGCCAGCAGCCGAGGGGGATCCCTTACCAACACTGAAGCTTTCTTT,TRBV5-6,.,.,TRBJ1-1